These 3 T cell receptor beta chains share one sample of origin, sequenced in a study of T-cell memory formation after mild COVID-19. TCRdb re-called the 5' RACE reads with MiXCR, one entry per CDR3 protein. The data contain over 350,000 distinct CDR3 sequences, about 15% of them singletons. Sequencing was performed on PBMCs or a T cell subset sorted from them (not recorded which). These receptors came from a man between 18 and 35 years old who had mild COVID-19 (a few samples of this study predate the infection). Cell type and time point are not known.

The chain joins TRBV2 to TRBJ2-5; the match to TRBD1 covers 7 bases. The CDR3 spans 13 residues. After removal of 6 bases from V and 5 bases from J, the junction contained 6 bases not matched to a gene. CDR1 and CDR2 from the germline V gene are SNHLY and FYNNEI. The CDR3 DNA sequence: TGTGCCAGCAGAAGGGGGCGCGAGGAGACCCAGTACTTC. Protein: CASRRGREETQYF. The complete variable domain, with remaining parts taken from reference TRBV2 and TRBJ2-5, reads EPEVTQTPSHQVTQMGQEVILRCVPISNHLYFYWYRQILGQKVEFLVSFYNNEISEKSEIFDDQFSVERPDGSNFTLKIRSTKLEDSAMYFCASRRGREETQYFGPGTRLLVL.

This clonotype was recorded a few times. The chain recombines TRBV4-1 with TRBJ2-7; 11 bases fit TRBD2. Germline lookup yields CDR1 MGHRA and CDR2 YSYEKL. With V trimmed by 6 bases and J by 0 bases, 4 bases remained unmatched. The CDR3 spans 15 residues. The CDR3 is CASSSGGALSYEQYF. Here the CDR3 DNA reads TGCGCCAGCAGTAGCGGGGGGGCCCTCTCCTACGAGCAGTACTTC.

This clonotype was found a few times. This chain uses TRBV5-1 with TRBJ2-3; possibly TRBD1 for D (5 bases). V lost 0 bases to trimming and J lost 6 bases, with 11 bases between them. The CDR3 has 14 residues. CDR1 and CDR2 from the germline V gene are SGHRS and YFSETQ. The CDR3, as DNA: TGCGCCAGCAGCTTGGAGGGTAGGGGTGATACGCAGTATTTT. Its translation: CASSLEGRGDTQYF.